The subject of this entry is one T cell receptor beta chain. Its antigen remains unidentified. CDR1 is PRHDT and CDR2 is FYEKMQ in the germline V gene (reference sequence). V was pared by 5 bases and J by 4 bases, with 4 bases of the junction left unmatched. The length of the CDR3 is 13 residues. This entry belongs to a study of immune evolution from preneoplasia to lung adenocarcinoma. The wider study: HLA loss of heterozygosity: roughly 6.6% AIS, more than 14% MIA, about 35% ADC, none AAH.

Study-wide points: Clonality was highest in normal lung, lower in later-stage lesions apparently.

Method: immunoSEQ multiplex PCR; TCRdb's copy keeps in-frame clones and lacks some. The data hold about 2,500 clones, with about 86% observed a single time. Macro-dissection enriched premalignant or tumor cells before nucleic acid extraction. The rearrangement uses TRBV13 and TRBJ1-1, with TRBD1 matching over 7 bases. The receptor was isolated from a person aged 65 to 85 with invasive lung adenocarcinoma. The sequencing sample was made of FFPE invasive lung adenocarcinoma tissue. CDR3 sequence: CASSLQGSTEAFF. The DNA of the CDR3 is TGTGCCAGCAGCCTACAGGGGAGCACTGAAGCTTTCTTT.